What follows are 10 T cell receptor beta chains derived from one specimen sequenced in a study of T cell changes during pregnancy in multiple sclerosis. Some clones are missing from TCRdb's copy, which holds only in-frame ones; the method was immunoSEQ multiplex PCR. The table records roughly 61,000 clones, roughly 93% of them present only once. The sample consisted of peripheral blood, taken after pregnancy. The receptors derive from a female donor with multiple sclerosis, enrolled in a pregnancy study.

The V call is TRBV2, the J call TRBJ2-7; the D is unclear. The CDR3 spans 12 residues. Germline V CDR1 and CDR2: SNHLY, FYNNEI. V was shortened by 6 bases and J by 0 bases, with 6 bases between the two germline ends. The CDR3 region is CASRSSSYEQYF. CDR3 bases: TGTGCCAGCAGGAGTAGCTCCTACGAGCAGTACTTC.

The chain employs TRBV19 and TRBJ2-7, with 8 bases that match TRBD2. J was trimmed by 6 bases and V by 3 bases; bases with no gene match: 10. CDR1 and CDR2 from the germline V gene are LNHDA and SQIVND (reference sequence). The CDR3 extends over 15 amino acids. This CDR3 reads CASSIPGRVLGEQYF. The CDR3 DNA sequence: TGTGCCAGTAGTATCCCCGGGAGGGTACTGGGCGAGCAGTACTTC.

Ten or more counts support this clone. The chain joins TRBV6-4 to TRBJ1-1; 7 bases fit TRBD1. CDR3 length equals 14 residues. V trimming: 6 bases; J trimming: 2 bases; junction bases outside the gene matches: 6. Germline CDR1 reads MRHNA; CDR2 reads SNTAGT. The CDR3 DNA is TGTGCCAGCAGGGCTGGACAGGAAAACACTGAAGCTTTCTTT. Protein: CASRAGQENTEAFF.

The chain uses TRBV5-1 and TRBJ1-2; 8 bases line up with TRBD1. Germline V gene data show CDR1 as SGHRS and CDR2 as YFSETQ. The CDR3 totals 15 residues. Trimming removed 4 bases from V and 1 base from J; junction bases left unmatched: 6. The CDR3 DNA follows: TGCGCCAGCAGCCACCGGACAGGGAGTAACTATGGCTACACCTTC. The encoded protein is CASSHRTGSNYGYTF.

This rearrangement joins TRBV6-4 to TRBJ1-1; D possibly corresponds to TRBD1 (6 bases). V lost 5 bases, J lost 1 base, and 17 bases lay in between. The CDR3 spans 16 residues. CDR1 is MRHNA and CDR2 is SNTAGT in the germline V gene. This CDR3 is CASSTRGALANTEAFF. CDR3 coding DNA: TGTGCCAGCAGTACTCGGGGGGCCCTGGCGAACACTGAAGCTTTCTTT.

This chain connects TRBV2 to TRBJ1-2; D unclear. The CDR3 has 10 amino acids. The V end lost 6 bases, the J end lost 8 bases, and 7 bases lay between the germline ends. CDR1 SNHLY and CDR2 FYNNEI come from the germline V gene. The CDR3 DNA follows: TGTGCCAGCAGCGCGTCGGGCTACACCTTC. Residues: CASSASGYTF.

This clone was detected ten times or more. The chain links TRBV11-2 to TRBJ2-5; 11 bases agree with TRBD2. The CDR3 has 15 residues. CDR1 and CDR2 from the germline V gene are SGHAT and FQNNGV. With V trimmed by 5 bases and J by 4 bases, 6 bases remained unmatched. CDR3 DNA: TGTGCCAGCAGCCCGGGACTAGCGGACTTAGAGACCCAGTACTTC. This sequence encodes CASSPGLADLETQYF.

The chain has TRBV11-3 and TRBJ2-3; the match to TRBD2 covers 11 bases. Germline CDR1 is SGHNT and CDR2 is YENEEA. The CDR3 length is 16 residues. Trimming at V came to 6 bases and at J to 3 bases, leaving 8 bases not matched to a gene. The CDR3 region has the DNA TGTGCCAGCAGTGTTACTAGCGGGAGAGGAACAGATACGCAGTATTTT. Protein product: CASSVTSGRGTDTQYF.

For the CDR3, the DNA is TGTGCCAGCAGTGATACCGGGACTAGCCGACACAATGAGCAGTTCTTC. It translates to CASSDTGTSRHNEQFF. The chain has TRBV6-1 and TRBJ2-1, with TRBD2 matching 9 bases. CDR1 MNHNS and CDR2 SASEGT come from the germline V gene. The V gene end was trimmed by 3 bases and the J gene end by 5 bases; junction bases not matched to a gene: 8. The CDR3 sequence is 16 residues long.

The chain has TRBV19 and TRBJ2-3; 8 bases are a match to TRBD2. The CDR3 has 15 amino acids. Germline CDR1 LNHDA, CDR2 SQIVND (reference sequence). The J segment lost 1 base and the V segment lost 2 bases, leaving 2 bases of the junction unmatched. Written as DNA, the CDR3 is TGTGCCAGTAGTATAATAGCGGGGCGCACAGATACGCAGTATTTT. Translating gives CASSIIAGRTDTQYF.